This T cell receptor beta chain was sequenced in a study of shared clonotypes between healthy human individuals. Study-level results: Genetic and exposure-history diversity was limited by the small donor number.

As defined, naive CD8 cells were CD45RO-negative and positively selected for CCR7, with terminally differentiated effector memory CD45RA+ cells excluded. Donors comprised healthy HIV-negative adults lacking recent acute infections or vaccinations. Profiling relied on immunoSEQ multiplex PCR, and the TCRdb table lists in-frame clones only, not all of them. Found here are about 1,800,000 clones, approximately 94% of them singletons; the top ten hold approximately 1%. For this clone: The target antigen is unknown.

The CDR3 loop spans 18 amino acids. CDR1 is LGHNA and CDR2 is YSLEER in the germline V gene. Trimming removed 1 base at V and 5 bases at J, with 24 bases between. The chain joins TRBV4-3 to TRBJ2-7, with TRBD2 as a possible D gene (5 bases). The TCR sequence derives from a man aged 18 to 35 in good health. Sequenced: naive CD8+ T cells sorted from blood. The CDR3 coding sequence is TGCGCCAGCAGCCAAGCGGCATATAAGGTAGAGGGTCCCGACGAGCAGTACTTC. This translates into CASSQAAYKVEGPDEQYF.